Sequencing of this T cell receptor (beta chain) was carried out in a study of OX40 agonist ivuxolimab in advanced cancers. Looking at the study overall: The dose of intravenous ivuxolimab that patients received every 2 weeks ranged from 0.01 to 10 mg/kg. Eligibility rules accepted prior anti-PD-1, anti-PD-L1 or anti-CTLA-4 therapy, and around 43% had some.

A remark on this clone: Its target is not known.

Generated by immunoSEQ multiplex PCR, the TCRdb table keeps only in-frame clones and is missing some. The sample lists 6,000 to 6,500 clones; less than 85% were seen once. Study results and limitations: Not determined was the antigen specificity of the expanded peripheral T cells. Compared with CD4+, CD8+ T cells on average had more expanded clones.

CDR3 size: 15 residues. The V gene's germline CDR1 is SGDLS and CDR2 YYNGEE. With 5 bases removed from V and 0 bases from J, the gap between germline ends came to 12 bases. The sequence was obtained from an adult with an advanced solid tumor such as melanoma, head and neck, liver or kidney cancer. The source material was CD4+ or CD8+ T cells sorted from blood, sampled in a trial of the OX40 agonist ivuxolimab. The chain combines TRBV9 with TRBJ1-3; a weak D match, TRBD1 (5 bases). As DNA, the CDR3 is TGTGCCAGCAGTCTCAGAGGGGACTCTGGAAACACCATATATTTT. Encoded protein: CASSLRGDSGNTIYF.